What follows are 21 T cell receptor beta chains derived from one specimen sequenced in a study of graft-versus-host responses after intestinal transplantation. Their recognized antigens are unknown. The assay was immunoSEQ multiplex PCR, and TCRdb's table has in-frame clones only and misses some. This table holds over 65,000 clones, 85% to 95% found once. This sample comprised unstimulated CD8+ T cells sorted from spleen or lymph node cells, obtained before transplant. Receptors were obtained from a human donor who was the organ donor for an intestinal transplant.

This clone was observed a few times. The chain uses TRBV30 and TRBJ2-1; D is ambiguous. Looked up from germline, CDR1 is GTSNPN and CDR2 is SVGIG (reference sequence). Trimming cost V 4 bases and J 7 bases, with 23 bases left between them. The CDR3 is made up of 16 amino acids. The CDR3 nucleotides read TGTGCCTGGAACCTATTGACTGTTCGGTCCTGGAATGAGCAGTTCTTC. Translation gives CAWNLLTVRSWNEQFF.

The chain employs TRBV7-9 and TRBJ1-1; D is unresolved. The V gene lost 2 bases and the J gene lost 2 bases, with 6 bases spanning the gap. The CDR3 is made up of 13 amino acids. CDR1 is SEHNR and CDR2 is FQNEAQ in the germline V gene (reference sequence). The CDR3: CASSLSVNTEAFF. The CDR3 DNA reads TGTGCCAGCAGCTTATCCGTTAACACTGAAGCTTTCTTT.

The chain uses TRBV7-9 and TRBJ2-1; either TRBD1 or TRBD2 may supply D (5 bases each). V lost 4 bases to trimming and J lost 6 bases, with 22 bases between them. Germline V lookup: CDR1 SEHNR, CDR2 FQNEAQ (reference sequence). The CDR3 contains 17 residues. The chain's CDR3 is CASSSEPAGTRTNEQFF. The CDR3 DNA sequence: TGTGCCAGCAGCTCCGAGCCGGCCGGGACCAGAACCAATGAGCAGTTCTTC.

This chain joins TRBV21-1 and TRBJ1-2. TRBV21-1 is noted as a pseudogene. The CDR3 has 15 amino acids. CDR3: CASSKAVGRFYGYTF. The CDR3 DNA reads TGTGCCAGCAGCAAAGCTGTCGGCCGGTTCTATGGCTACACCTTC.

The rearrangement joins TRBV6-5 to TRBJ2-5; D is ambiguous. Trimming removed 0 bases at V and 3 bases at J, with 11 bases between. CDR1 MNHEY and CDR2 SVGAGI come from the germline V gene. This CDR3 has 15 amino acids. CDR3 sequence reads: CASSYSGSVEETQYF. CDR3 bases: TGTGCCAGCAGTTACTCAGGAAGTGTTGAAGAGACCCAGTACTTC.

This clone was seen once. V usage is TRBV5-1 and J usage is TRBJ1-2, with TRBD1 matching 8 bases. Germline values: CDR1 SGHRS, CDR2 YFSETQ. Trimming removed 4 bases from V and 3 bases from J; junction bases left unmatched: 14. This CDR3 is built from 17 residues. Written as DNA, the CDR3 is TGCGCCAGCAGCGCCCTACAGGGGGTAGACGATGACTATGGCTACACCTTC. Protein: CASSALQGVDDDYGYTF.

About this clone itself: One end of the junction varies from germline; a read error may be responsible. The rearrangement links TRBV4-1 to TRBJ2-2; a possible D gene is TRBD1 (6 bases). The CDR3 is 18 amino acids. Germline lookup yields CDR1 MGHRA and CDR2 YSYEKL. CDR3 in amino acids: CASSQPLKRTANAGELFF. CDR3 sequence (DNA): TGCGCCAGCAGCCAACCGCTTAAAAGGACAGCGAACGCCGGGGAGCTGTTTTTT.

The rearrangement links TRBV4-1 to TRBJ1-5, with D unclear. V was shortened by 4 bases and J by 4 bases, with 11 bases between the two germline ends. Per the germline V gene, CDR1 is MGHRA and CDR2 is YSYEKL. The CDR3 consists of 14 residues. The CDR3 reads CASSPQTWNQPQHF. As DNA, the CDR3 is TGCGCCAGCAGCCCTCAAACTTGGAATCAGCCCCAGCATTTT.

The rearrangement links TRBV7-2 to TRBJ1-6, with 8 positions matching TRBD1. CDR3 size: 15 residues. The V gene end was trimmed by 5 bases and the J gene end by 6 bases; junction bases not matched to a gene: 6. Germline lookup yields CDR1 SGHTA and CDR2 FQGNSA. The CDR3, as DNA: TGTGCCAGCAGCGTTCAGGGGGCGAGTAATTCACCCCTCCACTTT. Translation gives CASSVQGASNSPLHF.

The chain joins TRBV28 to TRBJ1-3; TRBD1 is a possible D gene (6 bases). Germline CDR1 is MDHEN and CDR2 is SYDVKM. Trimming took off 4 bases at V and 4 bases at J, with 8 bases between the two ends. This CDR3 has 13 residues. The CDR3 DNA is TGTGCCAGCAGTTCCGGGACAGGAAACACCATATATTTT. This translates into CASSSGTGNTIYF.

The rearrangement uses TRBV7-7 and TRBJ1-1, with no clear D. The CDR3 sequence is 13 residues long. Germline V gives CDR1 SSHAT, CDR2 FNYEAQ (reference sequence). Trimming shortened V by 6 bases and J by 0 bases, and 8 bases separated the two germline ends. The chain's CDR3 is CASSSTMNTEAFF. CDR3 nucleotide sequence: TGTGCCAGCAGTTCAACAATGAACACTGAAGCTTTCTTT. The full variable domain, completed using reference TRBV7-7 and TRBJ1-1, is GAGVSQSPRYKVTKRGQDVTLRCDPISSHATLYWYQQALGQGPEFLTYFNYEAQPDKSGLPSDRFSAERPEGSISTLTIQRTEQRDSAMYRCASSSTMNTEAFFGQGTRLTVV.

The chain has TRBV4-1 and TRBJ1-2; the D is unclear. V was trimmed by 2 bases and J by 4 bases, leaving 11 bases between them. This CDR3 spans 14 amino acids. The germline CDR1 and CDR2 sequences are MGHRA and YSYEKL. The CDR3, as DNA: TGCGCCAGCAGCCAACCGGGGTTCTCCTATGGCTACACCTTC. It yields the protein CASSQPGFSYGYTF.

CDR3 bases: TGTGCCAGTAGTACAGGGGGCAGCTACGAGCAGTACTTC. Protein sequence: CASSTGGSYEQYF. The chain combines TRBV19 with TRBJ2-7; 8 bases line up with TRBD1. Germline assignment: CDR1 LNHDA and CDR2 SQIVND (reference sequence). Germline trimming cut 4 bases from V and 3 bases from J; bases unmatched to any gene: 2. This CDR3 is built from 13 residues.

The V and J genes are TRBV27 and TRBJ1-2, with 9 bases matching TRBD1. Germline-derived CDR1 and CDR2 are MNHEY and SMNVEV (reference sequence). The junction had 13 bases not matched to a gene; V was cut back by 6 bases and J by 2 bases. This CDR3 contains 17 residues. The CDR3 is CASSVQRTGDVNYGYTF. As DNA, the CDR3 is TGTGCCAGCAGCGTACAAAGGACAGGGGACGTAAACTATGGCTACACCTTC.

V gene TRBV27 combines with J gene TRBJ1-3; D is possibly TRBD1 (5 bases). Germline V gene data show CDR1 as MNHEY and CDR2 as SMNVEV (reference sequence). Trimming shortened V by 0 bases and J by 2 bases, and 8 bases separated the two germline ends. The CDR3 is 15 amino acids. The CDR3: CASSLSGTPGNTIYF. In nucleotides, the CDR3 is TGTGCCAGCAGTTTATCCGGGACGCCTGGAAACACCATATATTTT.

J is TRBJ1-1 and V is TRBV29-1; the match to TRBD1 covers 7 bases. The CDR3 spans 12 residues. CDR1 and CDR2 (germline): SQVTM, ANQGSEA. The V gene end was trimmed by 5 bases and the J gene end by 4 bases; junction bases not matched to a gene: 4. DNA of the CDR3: TGCAGCGTTAGGACAGGATTCACTGAAGCTTTCTTT. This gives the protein CSVRTGFTEAFF.

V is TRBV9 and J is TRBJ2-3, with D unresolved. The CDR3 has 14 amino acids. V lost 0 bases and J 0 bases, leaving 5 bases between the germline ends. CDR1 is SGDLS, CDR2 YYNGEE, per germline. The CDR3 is CASSVGSSTDTQYF. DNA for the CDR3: TGTGCCAGCAGCGTAGGCTCTAGCACAGATACGCAGTATTTT.

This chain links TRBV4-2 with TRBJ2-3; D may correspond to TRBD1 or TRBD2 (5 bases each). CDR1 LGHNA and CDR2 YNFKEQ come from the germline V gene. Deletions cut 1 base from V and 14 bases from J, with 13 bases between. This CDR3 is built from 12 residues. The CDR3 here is CASSQGRGEGYF. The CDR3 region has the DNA TGTGCCAGCAGCCAAGGGAGAGGGGAAGGGTATTTT.

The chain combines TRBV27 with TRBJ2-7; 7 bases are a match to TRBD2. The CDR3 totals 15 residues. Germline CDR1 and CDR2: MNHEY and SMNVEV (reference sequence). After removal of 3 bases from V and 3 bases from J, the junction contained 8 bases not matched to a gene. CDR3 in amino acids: CASSLSSGPLYEQYF. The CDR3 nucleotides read TGTGCCAGCAGTTTGTCTAGCGGACCCCTCTACGAGCAGTACTTC.

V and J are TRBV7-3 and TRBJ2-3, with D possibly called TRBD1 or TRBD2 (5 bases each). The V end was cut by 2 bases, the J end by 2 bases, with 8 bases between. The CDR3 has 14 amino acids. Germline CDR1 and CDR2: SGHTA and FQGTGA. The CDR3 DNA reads TGTGCCAGCAGCTTACAGGGACCCACAGATACGCAGTATTTT. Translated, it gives CASSLQGPTDTQYF.

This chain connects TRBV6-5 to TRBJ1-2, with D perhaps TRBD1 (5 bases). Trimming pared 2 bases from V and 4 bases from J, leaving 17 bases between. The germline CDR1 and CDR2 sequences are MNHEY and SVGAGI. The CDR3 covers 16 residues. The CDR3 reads CASSYTGGSRGYGYTF. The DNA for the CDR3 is TGTGCCAGCAGTTACACTGGGGGGTCTAGAGGCTATGGCTACACCTTC.